This TCR beta chain was found in a study of blood T cells in healthy people across ages. The CDR3 consists of 16 residues. Trimming removed 0 bases at V and 2 bases at J, with 14 bases between. Germline V gene data show CDR1 as LNHNV and CDR2 as YYDKDF (reference sequence). Primed by a sample-barcoded 5' primer and a J-beta primer mix, a second PCR proceeded for about 7 to 11 cycles. TCRdb re-called the 5' RACE reads with MiXCR, one entry per CDR3 protein. The table records around 670,000 distinct CDR3 sequences, roughly 30% of them present only once. The sequencing sample was made of blood. The genes are TRBV15 and TRBJ2-7; a possible D gene is TRBD2 (7 bases). The sequence came from a woman of 80 years or more in good health. The CDR3 here is CATSRDRGGATYEQYF. The CDR3 region has the DNA TGTGCCACCAGCAGAGATAGGGGGGGGGCTACCTACGAGCAGTACTTC.